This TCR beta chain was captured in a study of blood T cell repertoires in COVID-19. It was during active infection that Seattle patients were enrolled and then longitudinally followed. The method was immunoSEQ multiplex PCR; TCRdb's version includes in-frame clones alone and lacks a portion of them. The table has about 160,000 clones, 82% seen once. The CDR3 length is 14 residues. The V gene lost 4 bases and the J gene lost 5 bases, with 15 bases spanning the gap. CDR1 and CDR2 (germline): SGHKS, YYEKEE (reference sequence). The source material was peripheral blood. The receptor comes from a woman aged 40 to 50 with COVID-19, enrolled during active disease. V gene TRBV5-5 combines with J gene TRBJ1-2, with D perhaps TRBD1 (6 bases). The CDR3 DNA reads TGTGCCAGCAGCCCGGGACAAACCCCTTATGGCTACACCTTC. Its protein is CASSPGQTPYGYTF.